This passage covers 30 T cell receptor beta chains from one sample sequenced in a study of a mutant IDH1 vaccine in newly diagnosed glioma. Sequencing used immunoSEQ multiplex PCR; TCRdb keeps in-frame clones, though not all of them. Of approximately 70,000 clones in the sample, nearly 85% are singletons; the top ten hold 13%. The time point here: week 23, last vaccination. A 20-mer mutant IDH1 peptide at 300 ug was injected subcutaneously with topical imiquimod. These TCRs' antigens remain unknown. The sequencing used PBMCs, collected from a glioma patient whose treatment included an IDH1 peptide vaccine. All receptors come from a man aged 18 to 29 with glioma.

The rearrangement uses TRBV18 and TRBJ1-2, with D uncertain. From germline, CDR1 is KGHSH and CDR2 LQKENI. The V end lost 2 bases, the J end lost 5 bases, and 9 bases lay between the germline ends. The CDR3 is 13 amino acids. The CDR3 nucleotides are TGTGCCAGCTCACCATTTTCAGGTTATGGCTACACCTTC. Its translation: CASSPFSGYGYTF.

This clone was found once. J is TRBJ1-2 and V is TRBV4-2; D gene ambiguous. Germline V gives CDR1 LGHNA, CDR2 YNFKEQ. The CDR3 loop spans 14 amino acids. The V end was cut by 0 bases, the J end by 0 bases, with 5 bases between. This CDR3 reads CASSQEGTNYGYTF. CDR3 coding DNA: TGTGCCAGCAGCCAAGAAGGGACTAACTATGGCTACACCTTC.

This clone was picked up one time. The V call is TRBV25-1, the J call TRBJ1-4, with D possibly TRBD1 on 5 matching bases. This CDR3 spans 15 amino acids. Trimming left V 1 base short and J 8 bases short, with 14 bases between. CDR1 MGHDK and CDR2 SYGVNS come from the germline V gene. The CDR3 protein is CASSELRGVGEKLFF. CDR3 sequence (DNA): TGTGCCAGCAGTGAATTGAGAGGGGTAGGAGAAAAACTGTTTTTT. Together with reference TRBV25-1 and TRBJ1-4, the CDR3 gives the full variable domain: EADIYQTPRYLVIGTGKKITLECSQTMGHDKMYWYQQDPGMELHLIHYSYGVNSTEKGDLSSESTVSRIRTEHFPLTLESARPSHTSQYLCASSELRGVGEKLFFGSGTQLSVL.

This chain links TRBV11-2 with TRBJ2-5; a possible D gene is TRBD2 (5 bases). V dropped 6 bases and J dropped 2 bases, with 16 bases sitting between them. Looked up from germline, CDR1 is SGHAT and CDR2 is FQNNGV. CDR3 length: 15 residues. DNA of the CDR3: TGTGCCAGCAGAGCGACTTTGGACTTTCAAGAGACCCAGTACTTC. Its protein product is CASRATLDFQETQYF.

V and J are TRBV19 and TRBJ2-2; 9 nucleotides agree with TRBD1. The junction had 4 bases not matched to a gene; V was cut back by 4 bases and J by 1 base. This CDR3 region has 16 residues. Germline lookup yields CDR1 LNHDA and CDR2 SQIVND (reference sequence). CDR3 region: CASSTGQGLNTGELFF. Written as DNA, the CDR3 is TGTGCCAGTAGTACGGGACAGGGCCTGAACACCGGGGAGCTGTTTTTT.

The chain uses TRBV19 and TRBJ2-5; D perhaps matches TRBD1 (6 bases). Germline values: CDR1 LNHDA, CDR2 SQIVND (reference sequence). Trimming removed 3 bases from V and 5 bases from J, with 19 bases in between. CDR3 size: 16 residues. DNA for the CDR3: TGTGCCAGTAGTATGGGGGCTGGACGGATCTTGGAGACCCAGTACTTC. Translation: CASSMGAGRILETQYF. The entire variable domain, with the rest obtained from reference TRBV19 and TRBJ2-5, is as follows: DGGITQSPKYLFRKEGQNVTLSCEQNLNHDAMYWYRQDPGQGLRLIYYSQIVNDFQKGDIAEGYSVSREKKESFPLTVTSAQKNPTAFYLCASSMGAGRILETQYFGPGTRLLVL.

The rearrangement joins TRBV11-2 to TRBJ1-4; D may be TRBD1 (5 bases). The ends were cut back, 4 bases at V and 4 bases at J, with 16 bases in the middle. The CDR3 spans 16 residues. Germline assignment: CDR1 SGHAT and CDR2 FQNNGV. Here the CDR3 DNA reads TGTGCCAGCAGCTCCTACGCCGACAGAAATAATGAAAAACTGTTTTTT. Amino acids: CASSSYADRNNEKLFF. The full variable domain, completed using reference TRBV11-2 and TRBJ1-4, is EAGVAQSPRYKIIEKRQSVAFWCNPISGHATLYWYQQILGQGPKLLIQFQNNGVVDDSQLPKDRFSAERLKGVDSTLKIQPAKLEDSAVYLCASSSYADRNNEKLFFGSGTQLSVL.

The chain has TRBV7-3 and TRBJ2-4, with TRBD1 matching over 8 bases. Trimming took 4 bases from V and 0 from J; bases not matched to a gene: 5. Germline CDR1 SGHTA, CDR2 FQGTGA. This CDR3 has 16 residues. The CDR3 sequence is CASSSQGVLAKNIQYF. For the CDR3, the DNA is TGTGCCAGCAGCTCACAGGGGGTCTTAGCCAAAAACATTCAGTACTTC.

The gene calls are TRBV28 and TRBJ2-6; weak D call: TRBD1 (5 bases). Trimming left V 6 bases short and J 13 bases short, with 19 bases between. The CDR3 totals 14 residues. Germline CDR1 and CDR2: MDHEN and SYDVKM. The CDR3 region has the DNA TGTGCCAGCAGAGATAGGGGCCTTTACGAGGTCCTGACTTTC. Translating gives CASRDRGLYEVLTF. The variable domain in full, with the rest retrieved from reference TRBV28 and TRBJ2-6, is DVKVTQSSRYLVKRTGEKVFLECVQDMDHENMFWYRQDPGLGLRLIYFSYDVKMKEKGDIPEGYSVSREKKERFSLILESASTNQTSMYLCASRDRGLYEVLTFGAGSRLTVL.

The chain links TRBV18 to TRBJ1-1; D possibly corresponds to TRBD1 (6 bases). CDR3 size: 14 residues. Trimming removed 1 base from V and 0 bases from J, with 6 bases in between. Germline V gives CDR1 KGHSH, CDR2 LQKENI. CDR3 residues: CASSPQGVNTEAFF. The CDR3 region has the DNA TGTGCCAGCTCACCACAGGGGGTGAACACTGAAGCTTTCTTT.

This chain uses TRBV5-4 with TRBJ2-1, with TRBD2 as a possible D gene (5 bases). CDR1 and CDR2 (germline): SGHNT, YYREEE (reference sequence). The length of the CDR3 is 13 residues. V was shortened by 4 bases and J by 9 bases, with 14 bases between the two germline ends. Here the CDR3 DNA reads TGTGCCAGCAGCCCCTCGGCTAGCATTGAGCAGTTCTTC. This sequence encodes CASSPSASIEQFF.

The chain combines TRBV7-8 with TRBJ2-5; 9 bases match TRBD1. The junction had 7 bases not matched to a gene; V was cut back by 5 bases and J by 3 bases. The CDR3 is 15 amino acids. In germline, CDR1 is SGHVS, CDR2 FQNEAQ. CDR3 sequence reads: CASSVLQGAEETQYF. The DNA for the CDR3 is TGTGCCAGCAGCGTACTACAGGGGGCAGAAGAGACCCAGTACTTC.

The CDR3 DNA follows: TGCAGCGTTGGTTACAGAATAAGTCAATACAATGAGCAGTTCTTC. This gives the protein CSVGYRISQYNEQFF. The J gene is TRBJ2-1, the V gene TRBV29-1; D unclear. V lost 4 bases and J lost 4, with 17 bases in between. The CDR3 is 15 amino acids. CDR1 SQVTM and CDR2 ANQGSEA come from the germline V gene.

The V gene is TRBV10-3, the J gene TRBJ1-1; D is possibly TRBD1 (5 bases). The CDR3 covers 16 residues. Germline loops: CDR1 ENHRY, CDR2 SYGVKD. Trimming removed 0 bases from V and 1 base from J, with 12 bases in between. The CDR3 region is CAISESSLQENTEAFF. The CDR3 DNA is TGTGCCATCAGTGAGTCGAGCCTACAGGAGAACACTGAAGCTTTCTTT.

This clone is a singleton in its sample. The chain links TRBV5-1 to TRBJ1-2; D unresolved. The CDR3 is 14 residues long. CDR1 and CDR2 (germline): SGHRS, YFSETQ. The V and J ends lost 4 bases and 2 bases respectively, with 12 bases between them. CDR3: CASSARSPNYGYTF. The CDR3 DNA is TGCGCCAGCAGCGCCAGAAGTCCCAACTATGGCTACACCTTC.

Of note for this clone: Other DNA sequences from this sample encode an identical CDR3 as well. The chain recombines TRBV6-1 with TRBJ2-3, with 12 bases lining up with TRBD2. CDR1 is MNHNS and CDR2 is SASEGT in the germline V gene. After removal of 2 bases from V and 4 bases from J, the junction contained 1 base not matched to a gene. The CDR3 is 15 amino acids. The CDR3 bases are TGTGCCAGCAGTGAACTAGCGGGAGGGCCAGATACGCAGTATTTT. Its translation is CASSELAGGPDTQYF.

For this clone: A junction boundary mismatches the germline segment, possibly from a read error. The chain employs TRBV5-1 and TRBJ1-1; tentative D call: TRBD1 (6 bases). The CDR3 contains 16 residues. Germline CDR1 reads SGHRS; CDR2 reads YFSETQ. The CDR3 DNA follows: TGCGCCAGCAGCTTGGGGCTTAAAGGGGGGAACTCTGAAGCTTTCTTT. This codes for CASSLGLKGGNSEAFF.

The rearrangement joins TRBV5-5 to TRBJ1-1; D gene unclear. Germline lookup yields CDR1 SGHKS and CDR2 YYEKEE (reference sequence). The V gene lost 0 bases and the J gene lost 0 bases, with 9 bases spanning the gap. The CDR3 contains 15 residues. CDR3 sequence: CASSLVRLVNTEAFF. The CDR3 bases are TGTGCCAGCAGCTTGGTACGGCTCGTGAACACTGAAGCTTTCTTT.

The rearrangement joins TRBV4-3 to TRBJ2-3; 7 bases line up with TRBD1. Looked up from germline, CDR1 is LGHNA and CDR2 is YSLEER. There are 16 residues in the CDR3. V trimming: 0 bases; J trimming: 5 bases; junction bases outside the gene matches: 8. CDR3 loop: CASSQDRGQQGDTQYF. The CDR3 nucleotides are TGCGCCAGCAGCCAAGACCGGGGACAGCAAGGAGATACGCAGTATTTT.

The chain carries TRBV12-5 and TRBJ1-1, with D perhaps TRBD1 (5 bases). V was cut by 6 bases and J by 1 base, with 12 bases left in between. The CDR3 totals 14 residues. Looked up from germline, CDR1 is LGHNT and CDR2 is FRNRAP. The CDR3: CASGSLQENTEAFF. The CDR3 DNA follows: TGTGCTAGTGGGAGCCTACAGGAGAACACTGAAGCTTTCTTT.

V and J are TRBV9 and TRBJ1-2, with unresolved D. The CDR3 runs to 14 residues. V lost 0 bases and J 8 bases, leaving 14 bases between the germline ends. Germline CDR1 and CDR2: SGDLS and YYNGEE. CDR3: CASSVGETYQGYTF. CDR3 nucleotide sequence: TGTGCCAGCAGCGTAGGTGAAACCTACCAGGGCTACACCTTC.

The gene calls are TRBV2 and TRBJ2-5; 7 positions agree with TRBD2. The junction had 9 bases not matched to a gene; V was cut back by 5 bases and J by 6 bases. The CDR3 has 14 residues. Germline V CDR1 and CDR2: SNHLY, FYNNEI. The DNA of the CDR3 is TGTGCCAGCAGTCGGCGCGGGGAGGGAAAGACCCAGTACTTC. It is translated as CASSRRGEGKTQYF.

This sequence joins TRBV2 and TRBJ2-3, with TRBD2 matching 8 bases. The CDR3 extends over 18 amino acids. J was trimmed by 6 bases and V by 4 bases; bases with no gene match: 18. Germline V lookup: CDR1 SNHLY, CDR2 FYNNEI. CDR3 amino acids: CASSGNIRGGLTGDTQYF. The CDR3 DNA reads as TGTGCCAGCAGTGGGAACATACGGGGGGGTCTTACTGGGGATACGCAGTATTTT.

The gene calls are TRBV30 and TRBJ1-2, with D tentatively TRBD1 (6 bases). V was trimmed by 4 bases and J by 7 bases, leaving 13 bases between them. This CDR3 comprises 12 residues. Germline loops: CDR1 GTSNPN, CDR2 SVGIG (reference sequence). The CDR3 sequence: CAWMGRGIGYTF. CDR3 coding DNA: TGTGCCTGGATGGGCAGGGGAATTGGCTACACCTTC.

The rearrangement joins TRBV4-1 to TRBJ1-2; 10 nucleotides agree with TRBD1. Germline CDR1 and CDR2: MGHRA and YSYEKL. Trimming cost V 4 bases and J 7 bases; bases outside gene matches: 6. The CDR3 runs 14 residues. CDR3 sequence (DNA): TGCGCCAGCAGCCCGGACAGGGGGTTTATTGGCTACACCTTC. Translating it yields CASSPDRGFIGYTF.

The chain combines TRBV30 with TRBJ2-7, with D perhaps matching TRBD1 or TRBD2 (5 bases each). There are 17 residues in the CDR3. V was pared by 3 bases and J by 1 base, with 22 bases between. The V gene's germline CDR1 is GTSNPN and CDR2 SVGIG (reference sequence). The CDR3 loop reads CAWRDPVGQGVSYEQYF. In DNA form, the CDR3 reads TGTGCCTGGAGAGACCCCGTGGGGCAGGGAGTATCCTACGAGCAGTACTTC.

CDR3 coding DNA: TGTGCCAGCTCACCCCGGACAGGGGATGAAAAACTGTTTTTT. This gives the protein CASSPRTGDEKLFF. The chain links TRBV18 to TRBJ1-4, with TRBD1 matching 9 bases. CDR3 length: 14 residues. The trim removed 3 bases at V and 6 bases at J, leaving 2 bases unmatched. CDR1 and CDR2 (germline): KGHSH, LQKENI. Full variable domain (rest looked up from reference TRBV18 and TRBJ1-4): NAGVMQNPRHLVRRRGQEARLRCSPMKGHSHVYWYRQLPEEGLKFMVYLQKENIIDESGMPKERFSAEFPKEGPSILRIQQVVRGDSAAYFCASSPRTGDEKLFFGSGTQLSVL.

This rearrangement joins TRBV4-3 to TRBJ1-2; D not resolved. Trimming took off 1 base at V and 7 bases at J, with 13 bases between the two ends. Germline CDR1 and CDR2: LGHNA and YSLEER. CDR3 length: 14 amino acids. In DNA, the CDR3 is TGCGCCAGCAGCCAAGTCGGCGCGGCCTTTGGCTACACCTTC. Encoded protein: CASSQVGAAFGYTF.

The chain is built from TRBV18 and TRBJ1-1, with 9 bases identical to TRBD1. Trimming at V came to 1 base and at J to 11 bases, leaving 8 bases not matched to a gene. This CDR3 comprises 14 residues. Germline lookup yields CDR1 KGHSH and CDR2 LQKENI. The CDR3 region is CASSPQLDRGYAFF. DNA for the CDR3: TGTGCCAGCTCACCACAATTAGACAGGGGGTATGCTTTCTTT.

This clone was seen only a few times. V usage is TRBV5-4 and J usage is TRBJ1-2; possibly TRBD1 for D (6 bases). V was clipped by 4 bases and J by 4 bases, with 8 bases between them. This CDR3 is 12 amino acids long. The germline CDR1 and CDR2 sequences are SGHNT and YYREEE (reference sequence). The chain's CDR3 is CASSADSYGYTF. The CDR3 nucleotides are TGTGCCAGCAGCGCGGACAGCTATGGCTACACCTTC.